The 16 T cell receptor beta chains presented below share a single source sample, sequenced in a study of T cell responses to AZD1222 COVID-19 vaccine. The protocol was immunoSEQ multiplex PCR, while the TCRdb copy is restricted to in-frame clones and leaves out a portion. The table lists roughly 100,000 clones, roughly nine tenths of them singletons. This material consisted of peripheral blood, taken on day 0 of AZD1222 vaccination. The receptors were gathered from an adult in good health.

V gene TRBV3-1 (or the pseudogene TRBV3-2) combines with J gene TRBJ2-3; D may be TRBD1 or TRBD2 (5 bases each). The V end lost 3 bases, the J end lost 6 bases, and 19 bases lay between the germline ends. The CDR3 is made up of 16 amino acids. The germline V gene encodes CDR1 LGHDT and CDR2 YNNKEL (reference sequence). The CDR3 DNA reads as TGTGCCAGCAGCCACCGGGGCAGGGCCCTCGGGGATACGCAGTATTTT. Its translation is CASSHRGRALGDTQYF.

This chain's CDR3 is CASSRDREAPLHF. The CDR3 nucleotides read TGTGCCAGCAGCCGTGACAGGGAGGCACCCCTCCACTTT. The rearrangement links TRBV28 to TRBJ1-6, with 7 bases identical to TRBD1. This CDR3 has 13 amino acids. With V trimmed by 6 bases and J by 11 bases, 7 bases remained unmatched. Germline CDR1 MDHEN, CDR2 SYDVKM. Together with reference TRBV28 and TRBJ1-6, the CDR3 gives the full variable domain: DVKVTQSSRYLVKRTGEKVFLECVQDMDHENMFWYRQDPGLGLRLIYFSYDVKMKEKGDIPEGYSVSREKKERFSLILESASTNQTSMYLCASSRDREAPLHFGNGTRLTVT.

This clone was seen a single time. The chain couples TRBV30 to TRBJ1-5; D not certain. The CDR3 has 11 amino acids. The germline CDR1 and CDR2 sequences are GTSNPN and SVGIG (reference sequence). V dropped 5 bases and J dropped 6 bases, with 8 bases sitting between them. The CDR3 protein is CAWAGCQPQHF. The CDR3 DNA follows: TGTGCCTGGGCAGGTTGTCAGCCCCAGCATTTT.

The chain employs TRBV19 and TRBJ1-1; the match to TRBD1 covers 9 bases. The V gene's germline CDR1 is LNHDA and CDR2 SQIVND (reference sequence). The trim removed 6 bases at V and 5 bases at J, leaving 7 bases unmatched. There are 14 residues in the CDR3. The CDR3: CASRPDRGGTEAFF. The CDR3 region has the DNA TGTGCCAGTAGGCCGGACAGGGGTGGAACTGAAGCTTTCTTT.

This chain links TRBV9 with TRBJ2-5; maybe TRBD1 (6 bases). V dropped 0 bases and J dropped 5 bases, with 14 bases sitting between them. CDR1 SGDLS and CDR2 YYNGEE come from the germline V gene. The CDR3 covers 15 residues. The CDR3 sequence: CASSVGGIRGETQYF. The CDR3, as DNA: TGTGCCAGCAGCGTAGGCGGTATAAGGGGGGAGACCCAGTACTTC.

The chain links TRBV9 to TRBJ1-6; TRBD1 is a possible D gene (5 bases). This CDR3 region has 15 residues. V gave up 4 bases and J gave up 7 bases, with 15 bases separating them. Germline CDR1 SGDLS, CDR2 YYNGEE. The CDR3 coding sequence is TGTGCCAGCAGCCCCACGTCGGGACCGAATTCACCCCTCCACTTT. It translates to CASSPTSGPNSPLHF. The variable domain in full, with the rest retrieved from reference TRBV9 and TRBJ1-6, is DSGVTQTPKHLITATGQRVTLRCSPRSGDLSVYWYQQSLDQGLQFLIQYYNGEERAKGNILERFSAQQFPDLHSELNLSSLELGDSALYFCASSPTSGPNSPLHFGNGTRLTVT.

In DNA form, the CDR3 reads TGCGCCAGCAGCCAAGATCTGGTGTCACCCCTCCACTTT. Residues: CASSQDLVSPLHF. The chain couples TRBV4-1 to TRBJ1-6; D gene ambiguous. V lost 0 bases, J lost 10 bases, and 7 bases lay in between. The CDR3 totals 13 residues. Per germline, CDR1 MGHRA and CDR2 YSYEKL.

CDR3 sequence (DNA): TGTGCCAGCAGAGCAGGGCCGAACACCGGGGAGCTGTTTTTT. Translated, it gives CASRAGPNTGELFF. This sequence joins TRBV6-4 and TRBJ2-2, with a tentative D call TRBD1 (5 bases). Germline CDR1 and CDR2: MRHNA and SNTAGT. Trimming removed 6 bases from V and 0 bases from J, with 8 bases in between. This CDR3 has 14 residues.

This chain uses TRBV18 with TRBJ1-6; 7 nucleotides align to TRBD1. V trimming: 3 bases; J trimming: 6 bases; junction bases outside the gene matches: 8. The CDR3 totals 16 residues. The germline V gene encodes CDR1 KGHSH and CDR2 LQKENI. The CDR3 here is CASSPEDRKSNSPLHF. The CDR3, as DNA: TGTGCCAGCTCACCGGAGGACAGGAAGAGTAATTCACCCCTCCACTTT.

This rearrangement joins TRBV6-9 to TRBJ1-1; 9 nucleotides align to TRBD1. The CDR3 totals 19 residues. Unmatched junction bases numbered 20, after V lost 7 bases and J lost 2 bases. Germline V gene lookup returns CDR1 MNHGY and CDR2 SVAAGI. The CDR3 DNA reads as TGTGCCAGCACCATACCAAGGGGGACAGGGATAGTGAAAAACACTGAAGCTTTCTTT. Protein sequence: CASTIPRGTGIVKNTEAFF.

The chain links TRBV27 to TRBJ1-5; no firm D call. CDR1 and CDR2 (germline): MNHEY, SMNVEV (reference sequence). The V end was cut by 4 bases, the J end by 3 bases, with 7 bases between. The CDR3 contains 13 residues. CDR3 nucleotides: TGTGCCAGCAGTTACATGTACAATCAGCCCCAGCATTTT. It translates to CASSYMYNQPQHF.

The rearrangement uses TRBV3-1 (or the pseudogene TRBV3-2) and TRBJ2-7; 12 nucleotides match TRBD1. V dropped 2 bases and J dropped 6; count of bases not matched to a gene: 8. Germline V gives CDR1 LGHDT, CDR2 YNNKEL (reference sequence). The CDR3 is 16 residues long. CDR3 sequence (DNA): TGTGCCAGCAGCCAAAACTCTGGGGACAGGGGGCGCGAGCAGTACTTC. Residues: CASSQNSGDRGREQYF.

The chain joins TRBV18 to TRBJ2-2; D remains unclear. Germline values: CDR1 KGHSH, CDR2 LQKENI. The CDR3 consists of 14 residues. V lost 0 bases, J lost 7 bases, and 9 bases lay in between. CDR3 DNA: TGTGCCAGCTCACCACCGAAATGGAGCGGGGAGCTGTTTTTT. Its protein is CASSPPKWSGELFF.

V gene TRBV4-1 combines with J gene TRBJ1-3, with D maybe TRBD1 (5 bases). V was clipped by 0 bases and J by 1 base, with 7 bases between them. Germline CDR1 and CDR2: MGHRA and YSYEKL. The CDR3 loop spans 15 amino acids. CDR3 nucleotide sequence: TGCGCCAGCAGCCAAGATGGGGGGTCTGGAAACACCATATATTTT. This codes for CASSQDGGSGNTIYF.

The gene calls are TRBV11-3 and TRBJ1-3; D gene unclear. There are 15 residues in the CDR3. V was pared by 4 bases and J by 0 bases, with 10 bases between. Per the germline V gene, CDR1 is SGHNT and CDR2 is YENEEA. For the CDR3, the DNA is TGTGCCAGCAGCTCGGACGGAAGCTCTGGAAACACCATATATTTT. Residues: CASSSDGSSGNTIYF.

The V and J genes are TRBV5-4 and TRBJ2-4; D perhaps matches TRBD2 (5 bases). V lost 0 bases to trimming and J lost 2 bases, with 12 bases between them. Germline V gene sequence: CDR1 SGHNT, CDR2 YYREEE (reference sequence). The CDR3 totals 16 residues. The CDR3 DNA sequence: TGTGCCAGCAGCTTGGGCCAGAGGGAGTCCAAAAACATTCAGTACTTC. Its translation: CASSLGQRESKNIQYF.